Listed below are T cell receptor beta chains from one sample, sequenced in a study of PD-1 blockade in classical Hodgkin lymphoma. Measured with immunoSEQ multiplex PCR; TCRdb has only the in-frame clones, and not every one. The sample lists approximately 80,000 clones, roughly 89% occurring once. Sequencing was performed on peripheral blood mononuclear cells (PBMCs), taken at baseline. These receptors were obtained from a human donor with classical Hodgkin lymphoma. The CDR3 runs from the conserved cysteine through the conserved F or W. The D gene is left open where the match is weak. The size of a clone is reported for some rows only, either as once, few or many, or as a class for expanded clones.

d_gene	j_gene	v_gene	abundance	CDR3aa	CDR3nt
-	TRBJ1-1	TRBV4-2	-	CASSQGRPGEVRAFF	TGTGCCAGCAGCCAAGGTCGGCCCGGGGAGGTGAGAGCTTTCTTT
-	TRBJ2-2	TRBV2	-	CASLRENTGELFF	TGTGCCTCTCTAAGGGAGAACACCGGGGAGCTGTTTTTT
TRBD1	TRBJ1-1	TRBV28	-	CASSRQGVNTEAFF	TGTGCCAGCAGCAGACAGGGGGTGAACACTGAAGCTTTCTTT
TRBD1	TRBJ1-1	TRBV18	few	CASSPDRDDTEAFF	TGTGCCAGCTCACCTGACAGGGATGACACTGAAGCTTTCTTT
-	TRBJ2-1	TRBV6-1	-	CASSLYNEQFF	TGTGCCAGCAGCCTCTACAATGAGCAGTTCTTC
TRBD1	TRBJ1-1	TRBV30	-	CAVITGANTEAFF	TGTGCCGTAATAACAGGGGCGAACACTGAAGCTTTCTTT
TRBD1	TRBJ1-1	TRBV30	-	CALESGTGGTEAFF	TGTGCCCTGGAATCCGGGACAGGGGGCACTGAAGCTTTCTTT
-	TRBJ1-2	TRBV4-2	once	CASSQEQGSYGYTF	TGTGCCAGCAGCCAAGAGCAGGGATCCTATGGCTACACCTTC
-	TRBJ2-5	TRBV6-6	-	CASSHTSLGETQYF	TGTGCCAGCAGTCACACTAGCCTTGGGGAGACCCAGTACTTC
-	TRBJ1-5	TRBV6-1	-	CASGDTPPQHF	TGTGCCAGCGGTGACACTCCGCCCCAGCATTTT
TRBD2	TRBJ2-1	TRBV30	-	CAWSVPFGLALPSYNEQFF	TGTGCCTGGAGTGTACCCTTTGGACTAGCTCTTCCTTCCTACAATGAGCAGTTCTTC
TRBD2	TRBJ2-5	TRBV5-1	-	CASSLAQIAGGQETQYF	TGCGCCAGCAGCTTGGCCCAAATAGCGGGAGGGCAAGAGACCCAGTACTTC
-	TRBJ1-2	TRBV5-1	-	CASSPTLTVDYGYTF	TGCGCCAGCAGCCCTACGCTGACGGTTGACTATGGCTACACCTTC
-	TRBJ2-3	TRBV27	-	CASNPGPDTQYF	TGTGCCAGCAACCCAGGGCCAGATACGCAGTATTTT
-	TRBJ2-7	TRBV7-9	-	CASRSFSGPTSYEQYF	TGTGCCAGCAGATCTTTTTCCGGGCCGACCTCCTACGAGCAGTACTTC
-	TRBJ1-2	TRBV11-2	-	CASSAFGRTPYLNGYTF	TGTGCCAGCTCAGCTTTCGGGAGGACACCTTACCTAAATGGCTACACCTTC
-	TRBJ2-7	TRBV11-2	-	CASSPFGGPGDEQYF	TGTGCCAGCAGCCCCTTCGGGGGTCCAGGAGATGAGCAGTACTTC
-	TRBJ2-1	TRBV27	-	CASRGLASPEQFF	TGTGCCAGCAGAGGGCTAGCTTCCCCCGAGCAGTTCTTC
TRBD1	TRBJ1-1	TRBV4-2	-	CASSPGQGVTEAFF	TGTGCCAGCAGCCCTGGACAGGGGGTGACTGAAGCTTTCTTT
TRBD1	TRBJ1-2	TRBV27	-	CASSRDRGSGGYTF	TGTGCCAGCAGCCGGGACAGGGGATCGGGTGGCTACACCTTC
TRBD1	TRBJ1-5	TRBV6-6	-	CASPTGEGNQPQHF	TGTGCCAGCCCTACAGGGGAGGGCAATCAGCCCCAGCATTTT
-	TRBJ2-7	TRBV29-1	-	CSVVSGKGHEQYF	TGCAGCGTTGTATCAGGGAAGGGTCACGAGCAGTACTTC
-	TRBJ2-1	TRBV4-1	-	CASSQANEQFF	TGCGCCAGCAGCCAAGCCAATGAGCAGTTCTTC
TRBD1	TRBJ1-1	TRBV29-1	-	CSSGGTGRYTEAFF	TGCAGCTCAGGGGGGACAGGGCGGTACACTGAAGCTTTCTTT
TRBD2	TRBJ2-1	TRBV28	-	CASSWPLTSGHYNEQFF	TGTGCCAGCAGTTGGCCCTTGACTAGCGGACACTACAATGAGCAGTTCTTC
-	TRBJ1-2	TRBV5-1	-	CASSLIGDYGYTF	TGCGCCAGCAGCTTGATAGGGGACTATGGCTACACCTTC
-	TRBJ1-1	TRBV28	-	CASSPNTEAFF	TGTGCCAGCAGCCCGAACACTGAAGCTTTCTTT
-	TRBJ1-2	TRBV6-5	-	CASSQGDGYTF	TGTGCCAGCAGTCAAGGAGATGGCTACACCTTC
TRBD1	TRBJ1-5	TRBV30	-	CAWSVGTGLNQPQHF	TGTGCCTGGAGTGTCGGGACAGGGTTGAATCAGCCCCAGCATTTT
-	TRBJ1-1	TRBV29-1	few	CSAKDSNTEAFF	TGCAGCGCCAAGGACAGTAACACTGAAGCTTTCTTT
TRBD1	TRBJ2-7	TRBV11-2	-	CASSLELVGQGAYEQYF	TGTGCCAGCAGCTTAGAGTTGGTGGGGCAGGGGGCCTACGAGCAGTACTTC
-	TRBJ2-3	TRBV18	-	CASSPGVATQYF	TGTGCCAGCTCACCTGGTGTGGCAACGCAGTATTTT
TRBD2	TRBJ2-1	TRBV27	-	CASTYMSVGRSYNEQFF	TGTGCCAGCACTTATATGTCTGTCGGGAGGTCGTACAATGAGCAGTTCTTC
-	TRBJ2-5	TRBV5-8	-	CASSPPTGPWGKETQYF	TGTGCCAGCAGTCCACCAACCGGGCCCTGGGGGAAAGAGACCCAGTACTTC
TRBD1	TRBJ1-4	TRBV5-1	-	CASSPPGTGDEKLFF	TGCGCCAGCAGCCCCCCCGGGACAGGGGATGAAAAACTGTTTTTT
TRBD1	TRBJ1-1	TRBV28	few	CASSTGQVYTEAFF	TGTGCCAGCAGTACTGGACAGGTCTACACTGAAGCTTTCTTT
-	TRBJ2-7	TRBV5-1	-	CASSPRDGSSYEQYF	TGCGCCAGCAGCCCCCGGGACGGTTCATCGTACGAGCAGTACTTC
-	TRBJ1-3	TRBV9	-	CASSFQPQGRGNTIYF	TGTGCCAGCAGCTTCCAACCTCAGGGAAGGGGAAACACCATATATTTT
-	TRBJ1-2	TRBV5-1	-	CASRPLKEAGRNYGYTF	TGCGCCAGCAGGCCTTTAAAGGAAGCAGGGAGGAACTATGGCTACACCTTC
-	TRBJ2-2	TRBV18	-	CASSPLGTGELFF	TGTGCCAGCTCACCATTGGGAACCGGGGAGCTGTTTTTT
TRBD1	TRBJ2-2	TRBV6-1	-	CASSEERTGGHGELFF	TGTGCCAGCAGTGAAGAGAGAACAGGGGGCCACGGGGAGCTGTTTTTT
-	TRBJ1-1	TRBV20-1	once	CSAKGLEAFF	TGCAGTGCTAAGGGCCTTGAAGCTTTCTTT
-	TRBJ2-1	TRBV11-3	-	CASSLAGNEQFF	TGTGCCAGCAGCTTGGCGGGCAATGAGCAGTTCTTC
-	TRBJ2-1	TRBV4-2	-	CASSQMWEFSYNEQFF	TGTGCCAGCAGCCAAATGTGGGAGTTCTCATACAATGAGCAGTTCTTC
-	TRBJ2-3	TRBV29-1	once	CSVSATSTDTQYF	TGCAGCGTTAGCGCGACTAGCACAGATACGCAGTATTTT
-	TRBJ1-2	TRBV7-9	-	CASSLAANYGYTF	TGTGCCAGCAGCTTAGCGGCCAACTATGGCTACACCTTC
TRBD1	TRBJ2-5	TRBV19	-	CASSMGQPQETQYF	TGTGCCAGTAGTATGGGACAGCCCCAAGAGACCCAGTACTTC
TRBD1	TRBJ1-3	TRBV18	-	CASSPRQGALSSSGNTIYF	TGTGCCAGCTCACCACGACAGGGGGCCCTATCCAGCTCTGGAAACACCATATATTTT